These 10 T cell receptor beta chains came from one sample sequenced in a study of blood T cell repertoires in COVID-19. Clones were read by immunoSEQ multiplex PCR, and TCRdb kept only the in-frame ones, dropping some. The data hold approximately 250,000 clones, with 84% observed a single time. The sequenced sample was peripheral blood. The source of these receptors is a man in his forties or fifties who had recovered from COVID-19.

The rearrangement uses TRBV30 and TRBJ2-2, with D hard to call. CDR3 length equals 13 residues. The V and J ends lost 0 bases and 6 bases respectively, with 8 bases between them. From germline, CDR1 is GTSNPN and CDR2 SVGIG (reference sequence). The CDR3 bases are TGTGCCTGGAGTGTTGGCGGCTCCGGGGAGCTGTTTTTT. Its translation is CAWSVGGSGELFF.

This chain uses TRBV5-1 with TRBJ1-1; 9 bases are shared with TRBD1. V lost 3 bases, J lost 5 bases, and 5 bases stayed unmatched. Germline lookup yields CDR1 SGHRS and CDR2 YFSETQ. The CDR3 loop spans 14 amino acids. This CDR3 reads CASSSQGAGTEAFF. The CDR3 nucleotides read TGCGCCAGCAGCTCACAGGGGGCAGGGACTGAAGCTTTCTTT.

This clone turned up a few times. The chain has TRBV18 and TRBJ2-2, with 7 bases that match TRBD1. The V gene end was trimmed by 3 bases and the J gene end by 3 bases; junction bases not matched to a gene: 7. This CDR3 spans 16 amino acids. Per germline, CDR1 KGHSH and CDR2 LQKENI. CDR3 nucleotides: TGTGCCAGCTCACCTTCGACAGGGCGCTACACCGGGGAGCTGTTTTTT. It yields the protein CASSPSTGRYTGELFF.

V is TRBV29-1 and J is TRBJ2-1, with 9 bases fitting TRBD2. Trimming cost V 6 bases and J 10 bases; bases outside gene matches: 10. This CDR3 is 13 amino acids long. Per the germline V gene, CDR1 is SQVTM and CDR2 is ANQGSEA. The CDR3 nucleotides read TGCAGCGTCTCTGCGGGGGGGGTTAGGGAGCAGTTCTTC. Translating it yields CSVSAGGVREQFF.

V usage is TRBV5-6 and J usage is TRBJ1-1; perhaps TRBD1 as D (5 bases). CDR1 is SGHDT and CDR2 is YYEEEE in the germline V gene. The germline V and J ends were trimmed by 0 bases and 6 bases, with 12 bases remaining between them. The CDR3 consists of 14 residues. The DNA for the CDR3 is TGTGCCAGCAGCTTGGGAAGGGGCGCCGCTGAAGCTTTCTTT. Translating gives CASSLGRGAAEAFF.

Only a few counts were recorded for this clone. The chain employs TRBV6-2 or TRBV6-3 and TRBJ2-5; D possibly corresponds to TRBD1 (7 bases). In germline, CDR1 is MNHEY, CDR2 SVGEGT. Trimming stripped 6 bases from V and 2 bases from J, with 13 bases between. The CDR3 is 14 residues long. The CDR3 reads CASSLQGTQETQYF. DNA for the CDR3: TGTGCCAGCAGCCTACAGGGGACTCAAGAGACCCAGTACTTC.

The J gene is TRBJ1-1, the V gene TRBV30; 8 nucleotides line up with TRBD1. Germline CDR1 is GTSNPN and CDR2 is SVGIG (reference sequence). After removal of 5 bases from V and 8 bases from J, the junction contained 4 bases not matched to a gene. The length of the CDR3 is 11 residues. CDR3 loop: CAWQGTGEAFF. As DNA, the CDR3 is TGTGCCTGGCAGGGGACAGGAGAAGCTTTCTTT.

This chain connects TRBV5-1 to TRBJ1-6, with D hard to call. Trimming took off 0 bases at V and 10 bases at J, with 11 bases between the two ends. This CDR3 is built from 14 residues. CDR1 and CDR2 from the germline V gene are SGHRS and YFSETQ. CDR3 region: CASSLELGESPLHF. CDR3 in DNA: TGCGCCAGCAGCTTGGAACTGGGAGAATCACCCCTCCACTTT.

The rearrangement joins TRBV7-2 to TRBJ2-2; 9 nucleotides align to TRBD2. The CDR3 has 16 amino acids. Germline trimming cut 5 bases from V and 2 bases from J; bases unmatched to any gene: 6. CDR1 and CDR2 (germline): SGHTA, FQGNSA. CDR3 sequence (DNA): TGTGCCAGCAGCGGGTCTAGCGGGGCAAACACCGGGGAGCTGTTTTTT. It translates to CASSGSSGANTGELFF.

The J gene is TRBJ2-5, the V gene TRBV7-9; D might be TRBD2 (5 bases). The germline V and J ends were trimmed by 2 bases and 3 bases, with 7 bases remaining between them. This CDR3 is 13 amino acids long. Germline-derived CDR1 and CDR2 are SEHNR and FQNEAQ (reference sequence). The CDR3 sequence is CASSLMREETQYF. In DNA, the CDR3 is TGTGCCAGCAGCTTAATGCGGGAAGAGACCCAGTACTTC.